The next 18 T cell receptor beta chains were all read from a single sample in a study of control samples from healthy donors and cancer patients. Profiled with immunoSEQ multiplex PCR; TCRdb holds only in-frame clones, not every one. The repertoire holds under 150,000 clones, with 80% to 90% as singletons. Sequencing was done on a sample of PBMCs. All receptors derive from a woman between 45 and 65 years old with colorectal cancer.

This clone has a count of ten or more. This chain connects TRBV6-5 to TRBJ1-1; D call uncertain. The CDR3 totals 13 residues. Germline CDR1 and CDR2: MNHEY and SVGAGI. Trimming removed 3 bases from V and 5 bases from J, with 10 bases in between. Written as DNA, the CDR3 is TGTGCCAGCAGTTATATTGGAAGGACTGAAGCTTTCTTT. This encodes CASSYIGRTEAFF.

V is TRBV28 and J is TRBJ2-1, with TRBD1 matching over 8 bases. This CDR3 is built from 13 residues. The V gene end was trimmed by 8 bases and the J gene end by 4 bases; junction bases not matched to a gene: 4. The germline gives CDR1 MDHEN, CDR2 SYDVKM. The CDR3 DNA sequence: TGTGCCAGCGGGACAGGTCCGTACAATGAGCAGTTCTTC. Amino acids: CASGTGPYNEQFF.

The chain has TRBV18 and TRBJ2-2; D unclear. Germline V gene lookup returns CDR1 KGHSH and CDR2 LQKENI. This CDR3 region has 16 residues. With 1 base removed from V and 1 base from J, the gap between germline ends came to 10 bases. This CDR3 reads CASSPLATGNTGELFF. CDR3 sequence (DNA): TGTGCCAGCTCACCACTGGCGACGGGGAACACCGGGGAGCTGTTTTTT.

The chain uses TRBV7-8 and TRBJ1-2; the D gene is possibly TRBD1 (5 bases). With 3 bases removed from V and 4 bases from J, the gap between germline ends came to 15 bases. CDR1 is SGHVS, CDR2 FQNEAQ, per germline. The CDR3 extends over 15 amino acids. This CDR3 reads CASSLGETRFYGYTF. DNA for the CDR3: TGTGCCAGCAGCTTGGGGGAGACTCGGTTCTATGGCTACACCTTC.

CDR3 DNA sequence: TGTGCCAGCAGCCCCTCCGTTGACCTAGCGGGGGCCTACTCCTACAATGAGCAGTTCTTC. It encodes CASSPSVDLAGAYSYNEQFF. The rearrangement joins TRBV9 to TRBJ2-1; TRBD2 matches at 10 bases. Germline loops: CDR1 SGDLS, CDR2 YYNGEE. This CDR3 is 20 amino acids long. V lost 4 bases to trimming and J lost 0 bases; unmatched junction nucleotides: 16.

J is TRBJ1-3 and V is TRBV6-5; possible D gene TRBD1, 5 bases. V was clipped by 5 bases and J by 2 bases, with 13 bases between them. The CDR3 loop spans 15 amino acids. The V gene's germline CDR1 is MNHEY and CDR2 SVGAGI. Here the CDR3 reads CASSRGPLPGNTIYF. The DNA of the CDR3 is TGTGCCAGCAGTAGGGGACCCCTACCTGGAAACACCATATATTTT.

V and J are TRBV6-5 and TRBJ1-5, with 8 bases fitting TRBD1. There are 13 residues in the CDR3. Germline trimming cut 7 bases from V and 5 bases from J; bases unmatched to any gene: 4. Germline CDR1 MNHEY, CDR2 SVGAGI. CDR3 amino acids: CASTGTGHQPQHF. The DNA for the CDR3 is TGTGCCAGCACCGGGACAGGTCATCAGCCCCAGCATTTT.

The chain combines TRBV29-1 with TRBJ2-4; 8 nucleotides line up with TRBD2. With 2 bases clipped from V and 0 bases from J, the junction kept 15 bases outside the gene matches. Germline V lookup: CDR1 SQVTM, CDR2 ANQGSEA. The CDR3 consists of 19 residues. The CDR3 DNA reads TGCAGCGTTGAAAGTACAGCGGGAGTAGGCCGAATAGCCAAAAACATTCAGTACTTC. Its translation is CSVESTAGVGRIAKNIQYF. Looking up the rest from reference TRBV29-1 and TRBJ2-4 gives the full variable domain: SAVISQKPSRDICQRGTSLTIQCQVDSQVTMMFWYRQQPGQSLTLIATANQGSEATYESGFVIDKFPISRPNLTFSTLTVSNMSPEDSSIYLCSVESTAGVGRIAKNIQYFGAGTRLSVL.

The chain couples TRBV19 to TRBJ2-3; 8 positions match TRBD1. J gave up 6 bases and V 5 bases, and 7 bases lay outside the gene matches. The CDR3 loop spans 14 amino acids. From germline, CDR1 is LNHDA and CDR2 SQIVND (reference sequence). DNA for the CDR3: TGTGCCAGTAGTCCCCGGACAGGGTGGGATACGCAGTATTTT. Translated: CASSPRTGWDTQYF.

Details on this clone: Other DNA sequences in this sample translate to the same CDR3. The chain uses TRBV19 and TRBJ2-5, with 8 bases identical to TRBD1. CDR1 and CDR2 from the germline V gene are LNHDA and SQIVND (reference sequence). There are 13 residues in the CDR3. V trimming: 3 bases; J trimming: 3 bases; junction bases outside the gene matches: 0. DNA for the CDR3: TGTGCCAGTAGTATGGACAGGGAAGAGACCCAGTACTTC. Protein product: CASSMDREETQYF.

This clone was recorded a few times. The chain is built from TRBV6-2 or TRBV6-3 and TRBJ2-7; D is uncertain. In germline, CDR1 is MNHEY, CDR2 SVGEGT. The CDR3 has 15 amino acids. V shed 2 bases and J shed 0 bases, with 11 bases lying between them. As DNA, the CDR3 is TGTGCCAGCAGTTACGGTGACGTCAACTCCTACGAGCAGTACTTC. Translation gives CASSYGDVNSYEQYF.

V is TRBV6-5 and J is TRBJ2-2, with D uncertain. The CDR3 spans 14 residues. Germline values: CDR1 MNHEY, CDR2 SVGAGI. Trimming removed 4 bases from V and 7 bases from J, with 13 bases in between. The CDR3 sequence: CASSSAFTGGELFF. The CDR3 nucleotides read TGTGCCAGCAGTTCCGCTTTCACGGGCGGGGAGCTGTTTTTT.

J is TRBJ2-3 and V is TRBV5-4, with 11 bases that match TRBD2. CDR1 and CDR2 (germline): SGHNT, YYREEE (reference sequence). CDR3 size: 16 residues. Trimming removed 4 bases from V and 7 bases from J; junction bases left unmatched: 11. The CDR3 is CASSGGTSGKLNTQYF. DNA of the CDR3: TGTGCCAGCAGCGGGGGGACTAGCGGTAAATTAAATACGCAGTATTTT. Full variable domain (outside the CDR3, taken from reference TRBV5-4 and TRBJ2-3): ETGVTQSPTHLIKTRGQQVTLRCSSQSGHNTVSWYQQALGQGPQFIFQYYREEENGRGNFPPRFSGLQFPNYSSELNVNALELDDSALYLCASSGGTSGKLNTQYFGPGTRLTVL.

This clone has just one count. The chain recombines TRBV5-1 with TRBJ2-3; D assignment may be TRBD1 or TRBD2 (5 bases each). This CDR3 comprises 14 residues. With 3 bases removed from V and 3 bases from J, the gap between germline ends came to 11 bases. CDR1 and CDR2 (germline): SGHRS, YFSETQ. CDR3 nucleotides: TGCGCCAGCAGCTCCCGGGACCAAACAGATACGCAGTATTTT. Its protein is CASSSRDQTDTQYF.

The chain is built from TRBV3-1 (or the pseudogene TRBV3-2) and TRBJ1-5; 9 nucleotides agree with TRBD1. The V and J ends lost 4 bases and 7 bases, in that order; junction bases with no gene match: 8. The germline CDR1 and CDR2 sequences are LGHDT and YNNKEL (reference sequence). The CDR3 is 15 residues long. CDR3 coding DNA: TGTGCCAGCAGCCGTGATGGGACAGGGAGCCAGCCCCAGCATTTT. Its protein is CASSRDGTGSQPQHF.

The CDR3 DNA reads as TGTGCCAGCTCACCGGCCGTGAGAGGGGATTCCGACGAGCAGTACTTC. The encoded protein is CASSPAVRGDSDEQYF. The gene calls are TRBV18 and TRBJ2-7, with D possibly called TRBD1 or TRBD2 (5 bases each). The CDR3 loop spans 16 amino acids. The germline V and J ends were trimmed by 3 bases and 5 bases, with 20 bases remaining between them. Germline CDR1 is KGHSH and CDR2 is LQKENI.

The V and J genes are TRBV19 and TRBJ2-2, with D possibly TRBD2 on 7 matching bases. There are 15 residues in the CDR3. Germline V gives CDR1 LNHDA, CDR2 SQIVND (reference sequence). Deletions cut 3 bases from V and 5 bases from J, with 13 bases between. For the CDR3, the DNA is TGTGCCAGTAGTATTTCCGGGGGGCCTACCGGGGAGCTGTTTTTT. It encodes CASSISGGPTGELFF.

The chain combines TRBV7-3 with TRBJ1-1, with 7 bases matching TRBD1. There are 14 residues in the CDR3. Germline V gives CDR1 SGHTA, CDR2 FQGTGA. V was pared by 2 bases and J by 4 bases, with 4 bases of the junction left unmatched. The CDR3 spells CASSLYSGGTEAFF. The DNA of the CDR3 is TGTGCCAGCAGCTTATACTCAGGGGGCACTGAAGCTTTCTTT.